This paragraph covers one TCR beta chain sequence. Its antigen is unidentified. The data are from a study of T cell responses to AZD1222 COVID-19 vaccine. The germline gives CDR1 SGHRS, CDR2 YFSETQ. This CDR3 spans 12 amino acids. V lost 4 bases and J lost 8, with 12 bases in between. Some clones are missing from TCRdb's copy, which holds only in-frame ones; the method was immunoSEQ multiplex PCR. The sample has fewer than 50,000 clones, roughly 78% seen once. Broader study findings: No repertoire was sampled before or during the peak T cell response, only after it. The donors showed a predominance of white British ancestry and of females, with possible underestimation of clonal diversity.

V is TRBV5-1 and J is TRBJ1-2, with D possibly TRBD1 on 5 matching bases. Sequences were derived from peripheral blood, sampled 28 days after the second dose of the MenACWY control vaccine. The clonotype originates from an adult who received the MenACWY meningococcal vaccine as a control. The CDR3 region has the DNA TGCGCCAGCAGCGGGGCTTCCCACGGCTACACCTTC. This codes for CASSGASHGYTF.